This paragraph reports one T cell receptor (beta chain). The CDR3 has 14 residues. Deletions cut 0 bases from V and 7 bases from J, with 13 bases between. Germline V gene sequence: CDR1 SGHRS, CDR2 YFSETQ. This entry is derived from a study of CDR3 diversity in severe acne. TCRdb re-called the PCR reads through MiXCR, storing one row per CDR3 protein. The table lists about 90,000 distinct CDR3 sequences, about 49% of them singletons. This chain links TRBV5-1 with TRBJ1-1, with TRBD1 as a possible D gene (6 bases). This receptor was identified in a male donor with severe acne vulgaris. The sequenced sample was blood. CDR3 protein: CASSLGTEDLEAFF. Written as DNA, the CDR3 is TGCGCCAGCAGCTTGGGGACAGAGGATCTTGAAGCTTTCTTT.